Following are 21 T cell receptor beta chains from one sample sequenced in a study of T-cell memory formation after mild COVID-19. MiXCR was run by TCRdb on the 5' RACE reads, yielding one entry per CDR3 protein. The sample gives approximately 300,000 distinct CDR3 sequences, less than 9.5% of which show up once; around a fifth is in the top ten. The sample comprised PBMCs or a T cell subset sorted from them (not recorded which). All receptors derive from a man between 18 and 35 years old who had mild COVID-19 (a few samples of this study predate the infection). Cell type and time point are not known.

This clonotype was found a few times. This chain links TRBV10-3 with TRBJ2-7; possibly TRBD1 or TRBD2 for D (5 bases each). Trimming removed 7 bases from V and 2 bases from J, with 15 bases in between. CDR1 is ENHRY, CDR2 SYGVKD, per germline. There are 14 residues in the CDR3. In DNA form, the CDR3 reads TGTGCCATCATGGCAGGGAGCGGACCCTACGAGCAGTACGTC. Its translation: CAIMAGSGPYEQYV.

The table lists this clonotype with a few counts. The chain combines TRBV24-1 with TRBJ2-2, with D possibly being TRBD1 or TRBD2 (6 bases each). V was clipped by 4 bases and J by 5 bases, with 16 bases between them. Germline assignment: CDR1 KGHDR and CDR2 SFDVKD. The CDR3 loop spans 16 amino acids. The CDR3 region is CATSDPRLGGTGELFF. The CDR3, as DNA: TGTGCCACCAGTGACCCGAGACTAGGGGGGACCGGGGAGCTGTTTTTT.

In its sample, this clonotype was seen a few times. The CDR3 sequence: CASSQAHLAGSSYEQYF. The CDR3, as DNA: TGCGCCAGCAGCCAAGCCCATTTAGCGGGGTCCTCCTACGAGCAGTACTTC. The V and J genes are TRBV4-3 and TRBJ2-7, with 8 positions matching TRBD2. The CDR3 has 17 residues. Trimming took 1 base from V and 0 from J; bases not matched to a gene: 8. Germline V gene sequence: CDR1 LGHNA, CDR2 YSLEER.

The chain recombines TRBV5-1 with TRBJ2-3; the match to TRBD2 covers 7 bases. Germline V gene lookup returns CDR1 SGHRS and CDR2 YFSETQ. The CDR3 contains 15 residues. J gave up 2 bases and V 3 bases, and 6 bases lay outside the gene matches. CDR3 region: CASSSTAGYTDTQYF. CDR3 nucleotides: TGCGCCAGCAGCTCGACAGCGGGGTACACAGATACGCAGTATTTT. The variable domain in full, completed from reference TRBV5-1 and TRBJ2-3, reads KAGVTQTPRYLIKTRGQQVTLSCSPISGHRSVSWYQQTPGQGLQFLFEYFSETQRNKGNFPGRFSGRQFSNSRSEMNVSTLELGDSALYLCASSSTAGYTDTQYFGPGTRLTVL.

This clonotype came up a few times. The chain recombines TRBV11-2 with TRBJ2-2, with D possibly being TRBD2 (5 bases). CDR1 is SGHAT, CDR2 FQNNGV, per germline. V lost 3 bases to trimming and J lost 4 bases, with 12 bases between them. The CDR3 length is 15 residues. CDR3 sequence: CASSFGDRTTGELFF. In nucleotides, the CDR3 is TGTGCCAGCAGCTTCGGGGATCGAACCACCGGGGAGCTGTTTTTT.

The chain employs TRBV11-2 and TRBJ2-6; 8 bases map to TRBD2. The V segment lost 4 bases and the J segment 0 bases; nucleotides outside the gene matches: 5. This CDR3 is 17 amino acids long. CDR1 is SGHAT and CDR2 is FQNNGV in the germline V gene. The CDR3 is CASSSLRGDSGANVLTF. The DNA for the CDR3 is TGTGCCAGCAGCTCCCTGCGGGGGGACTCTGGGGCCAACGTCCTGACTTTC.

This clonotype was counted only a few times. J is TRBJ2-1 and V is TRBV11-1; D possibly corresponds to TRBD2 (5 bases). The germline V and J ends were trimmed by 3 bases and 9 bases, with 21 bases remaining between them. This CDR3 region has 16 residues. Per the germline V gene, CDR1 is SGHAT and CDR2 is FQDESV (reference sequence). For the CDR3, the DNA is TGTGCCAGCAGCTTGCGAGGCGGGTCCCTCTCCAGTGAGCAGTTCTTC. It translates to CASSLRGGSLSSEQFF.

This clonotype was counted a few times. The rearrangement uses TRBV6-5 and TRBJ2-3, with 7 bases aligning to TRBD2. This CDR3 is built from 14 residues. V shed 4 bases and J 1 base; nucleotides not matched to a gene: 2. Germline CDR1 MNHEY, CDR2 SVGAGI. The chain's CDR3 is CASSWSGGTDTQYF. DNA of the CDR3: TGTGCCAGCAGTTGGAGCGGGGGCACAGATACGCAGTATTTT.

The sample holds a few counts of this clonotype. J is TRBJ2-1 and V is TRBV6-2 or TRBV6-3; TRBD2 agrees at 12 bases. Per germline, CDR1 MNHEY and CDR2 SVGEGT. The CDR3 totals 14 residues. V lost 6 bases and J lost 10; bases outside the gene matches: 7. For the CDR3, the DNA is TGTGCCAGCAGCTGGACTAGCGGGGTTTGGGAGCAGTTCTTC. Translated, it gives CASSWTSGVWEQFF.

A few counts support this clonotype. The chain recombines TRBV27 with TRBJ2-5; 7 bases fit TRBD1. V shed 5 bases, J shed 1 base, and the junction held 13 bases outside the gene matches. CDR1 MNHEY and CDR2 SMNVEV come from the germline V gene (reference sequence). This CDR3 has 17 residues. CDR3 DNA sequence: TGTGCCAGCAGTAAACTCTCCCGACAGGGTTTCCAAGAGACCCAGTACTTC. Residues: CASSKLSRQGFQETQYF.

This chain connects TRBV7-2 to TRBJ2-3; 8 nucleotides align to TRBD2. CDR3 length: 19 amino acids. Germline assignment: CDR1 SGHTA and CDR2 FQGNSA. The junction had 20 bases not matched to a gene; V was cut back by 5 bases and J by 4 bases. CDR3 DNA sequence: TGTGCCAGCAGCCGGACCCCGCGAGGGGCGGGGGGAACGGCAGATACGCAGTATTTT. Its protein product is CASSRTPRGAGGTADTQYF.

The sample holds many counts of this clonotype. The genes are TRBV6-5 and TRBJ1-6; D not resolved. This CDR3 is 17 amino acids long. The germline gives CDR1 MNHEY, CDR2 SVGAGI. V lost 1 base and J lost 0, with 10 bases in between. This chain's CDR3 is CASSYYPYSSYNSPLHF. Written as DNA, the CDR3 is TGTGCCAGCAGTTACTACCCGTACAGCTCCTATAATTCACCCCTCCACTTT.

This clonotype has more than one count but fewer than ten. The V call is TRBV27, the J call TRBJ2-3; unclear D gene. The CDR3 totals 12 residues. Germline V gene sequence: CDR1 MNHEY, CDR2 SMNVEV (reference sequence). Trimming took 4 bases from V and 4 from J, leaving 6 bases between them. The CDR3 sequence: CASSSRADTQYF. The CDR3 nucleotides are TGTGCCAGCAGTTCTAGGGCAGATACGCAGTATTTT.

This clonotype was seen more than once but under ten times. The chain is built from TRBV5-4 and TRBJ2-5, with a possible D match to TRBD1 (6 bases). This CDR3 comprises 13 residues. Trimming left V 4 bases short and J 5 bases short, with 12 bases between. Germline lookup yields CDR1 SGHNT and CDR2 YYREEE (reference sequence). Here the CDR3 DNA reads TGTGCCAGCAGCCTGTGGGGGCCGGAGACCCAGTACTTC. Its translation: CASSLWGPETQYF.

The chain has TRBV11-3 and TRBJ2-6; no firm D call. The length of the CDR3 is 17 residues. Germline CDR1 SGHNT, CDR2 YENEEA. Between the trimmed V and J ends, which lost 0 bases and 0 bases, there was a span of 9 bases. In nucleotides, the CDR3 is TGTGCCAGCAGCTTAGAGGGGTTAGTCTCTGGGGCCAACGTCCTGACTTTC. As protein: CASSLEGLVSGANVLTF.

This clonotype has more than one count but fewer than ten. Here the CDR3 reads CASSGPDGNEKLFF. The CDR3 DNA follows: TGTGCCAGCAGTGGACCAGACGGTAATGAAAAACTGTTTTTT. This chain uses TRBV2 with TRBJ1-4; D remains unclear. Germline CDR1 is SNHLY and CDR2 is FYNNEI. V shed 4 bases and J shed 4 bases, with 10 bases lying between them. The CDR3 runs 14 residues.

The CDR3 DNA is TGCAGTGCTAGACCTAGGGACCCCGGGGAGCTGTTTTTT. Residues: CSARPRDPGELFF. The V gene is TRBV20-1, the J gene TRBJ2-2, with D perhaps matching TRBD1 or TRBD2 (5 bases each). V dropped 2 bases and J dropped 6 bases, with 10 bases sitting between them. Germline V CDR1 and CDR2: DFQATT, SNEGSKA (reference sequence). The CDR3 is 13 amino acids.

V usage is TRBV4-2 and J usage is TRBJ2-7; TRBD1 is a possible D gene (5 bases). Germline V gene data show CDR1 as LGHNA and CDR2 as YNFKEQ. CDR3 length: 16 residues. Trimming left V 4 bases short and J 2 bases short, with 18 bases between. CDR3 loop: CASSPSVAGRAYEQYF. The CDR3, as DNA: TGTGCCAGCAGCCCCTCGGTAGCAGGCAGGGCCTACGAGCAGTACTTC.

This clonotype showed up many times. The chain joins TRBV5-8 to TRBJ1-5, with a possible D match to TRBD1 (6 bases). The CDR3 covers 13 residues. V lost 5 bases and J 4 bases, leaving 10 bases between the germline ends. The germline CDR1 and CDR2 sequences are SGHTS and YDEGEE. The CDR3 DNA follows: TGTGCCAGCAGTCGGGGGGCTAATCAGCCCCAGCATTTT. This gives the protein CASSRGANQPQHF. Together with reference TRBV5-8 and TRBJ1-5, the CDR3 gives the full variable domain: EAGVTQSPTHLIKTRGQQATLRCSPISGHTSVYWYQQALGLGLQFLLWYDEGEERNRGNFPPRFSGRQFPNYSSELNVNALELEDSALYLCASSRGANQPQHFGDGTRLSIL.

There are a few counts of this clonotype. CDR3 sequence: CASSRDPRGEKLFF. CDR3 coding DNA: TGTGCCAGCAGCCGGGACCCACGAGGTGAAAAACTGTTTTTT. The J gene is TRBJ1-4, the V gene TRBV7-9, with D possibly TRBD1 on 5 matching bases. The CDR3 runs to 14 residues. Germline CDR1 and CDR2: SEHNR and FQNEAQ (reference sequence). Trimming cost V 5 bases and J 7 bases, with 14 bases left between them.

The chain uses TRBV7-9 and TRBJ2-7; D is perhaps TRBD1 (6 bases). From germline, CDR1 is SEHNR and CDR2 FQNEAQ (reference sequence). Trimming left V 5 bases short and J 2 bases short, with 10 bases between. This CDR3 region has 13 residues. The DNA of the CDR3 is TGTGCCAGCAGCCATACAGGGACCTACGAGCAGTACGTC. Encoded protein: CASSHTGTYEQYV.